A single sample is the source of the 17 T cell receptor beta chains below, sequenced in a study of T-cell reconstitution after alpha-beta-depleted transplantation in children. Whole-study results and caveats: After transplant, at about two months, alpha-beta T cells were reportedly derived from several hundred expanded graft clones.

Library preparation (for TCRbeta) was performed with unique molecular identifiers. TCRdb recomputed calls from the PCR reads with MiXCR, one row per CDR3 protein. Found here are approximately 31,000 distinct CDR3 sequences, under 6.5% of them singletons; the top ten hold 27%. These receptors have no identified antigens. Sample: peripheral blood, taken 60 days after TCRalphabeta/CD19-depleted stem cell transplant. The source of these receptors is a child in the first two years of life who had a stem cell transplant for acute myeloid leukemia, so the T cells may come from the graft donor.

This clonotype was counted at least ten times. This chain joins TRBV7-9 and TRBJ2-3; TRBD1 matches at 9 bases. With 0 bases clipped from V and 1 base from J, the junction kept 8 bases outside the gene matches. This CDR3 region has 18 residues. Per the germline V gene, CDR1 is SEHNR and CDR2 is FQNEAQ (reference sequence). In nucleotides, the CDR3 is TGTGCCAGCAGCTTAGCGGCCTACAGGGGGCTTCGCACAGATACGCAGTATTTT. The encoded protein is CASSLAAYRGLRTDTQYF.

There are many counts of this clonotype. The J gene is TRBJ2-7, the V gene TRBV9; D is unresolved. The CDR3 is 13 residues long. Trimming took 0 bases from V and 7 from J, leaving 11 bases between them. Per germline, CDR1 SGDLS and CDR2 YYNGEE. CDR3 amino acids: CASSVASREEQYF. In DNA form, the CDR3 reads TGTGCCAGCAGCGTAGCTTCAAGGGAAGAGCAGTACTTC.

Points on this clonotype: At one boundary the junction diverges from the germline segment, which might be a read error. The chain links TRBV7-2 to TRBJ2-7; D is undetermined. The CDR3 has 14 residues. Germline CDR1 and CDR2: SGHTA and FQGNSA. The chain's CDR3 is CASSPTTYPYERYF. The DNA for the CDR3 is TGTGCCAGCAGCCCAACCACTTACCCCTACGAGCGGTACTTC. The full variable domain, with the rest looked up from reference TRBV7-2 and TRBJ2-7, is GAGVSQSPSNKVTEKGKDVELRCDPISGHTALYWYRQSLGQGLEFLIYFQGNSAPDKSGLPSDRFSAERTGGSVSTLTIQRTQQEDSAVYLCASSPTTYPYERYFGPGTRLTVT.

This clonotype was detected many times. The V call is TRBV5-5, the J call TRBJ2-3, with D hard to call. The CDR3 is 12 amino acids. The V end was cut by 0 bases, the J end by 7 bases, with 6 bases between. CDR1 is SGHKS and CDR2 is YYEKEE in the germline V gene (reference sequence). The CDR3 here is CASSLDGNTQYF. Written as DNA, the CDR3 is TGTGCCAGCAGCTTGGACGGTAATACGCAGTATTTT.

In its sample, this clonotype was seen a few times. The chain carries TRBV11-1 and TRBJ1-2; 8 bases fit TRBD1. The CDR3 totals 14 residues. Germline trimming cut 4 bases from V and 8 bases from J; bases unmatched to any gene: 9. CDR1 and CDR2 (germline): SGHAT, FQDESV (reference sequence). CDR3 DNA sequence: TGTGCCAGCAGCTCAGACCGGGACAGGTGGGGCTACACCTTC. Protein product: CASSSDRDRWGYTF.

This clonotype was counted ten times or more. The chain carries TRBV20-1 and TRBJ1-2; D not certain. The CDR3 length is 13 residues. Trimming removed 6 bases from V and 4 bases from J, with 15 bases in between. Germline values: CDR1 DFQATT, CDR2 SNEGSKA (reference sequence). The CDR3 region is CSAVGGSRYGYTF. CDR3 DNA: TGCAGTGCCGTGGGCGGGTCCCGCTATGGCTACACCTTC.

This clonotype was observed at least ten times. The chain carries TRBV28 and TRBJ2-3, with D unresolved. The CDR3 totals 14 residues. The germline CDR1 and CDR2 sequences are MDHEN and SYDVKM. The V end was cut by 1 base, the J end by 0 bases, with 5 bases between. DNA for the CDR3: TGTGCCAGCAGTTTATTGGAGAGCACAGATACGCAGTATTTT. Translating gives CASSLLESTDTQYF.

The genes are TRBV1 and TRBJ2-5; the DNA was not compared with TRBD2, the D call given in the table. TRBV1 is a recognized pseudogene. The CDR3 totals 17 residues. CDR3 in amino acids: CTSSHRGGGDEMKTQYF. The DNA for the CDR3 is TGCACCAGCAGCCATAGGGGCGGGGGGGACGAAATGAAGACCCAGTACTTC.

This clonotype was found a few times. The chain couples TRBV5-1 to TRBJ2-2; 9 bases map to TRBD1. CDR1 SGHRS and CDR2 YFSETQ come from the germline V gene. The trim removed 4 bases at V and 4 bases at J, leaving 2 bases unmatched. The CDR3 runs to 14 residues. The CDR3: CASSKTGGTGELFF. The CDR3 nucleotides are TGCGCCAGCAGCAAGACAGGGGGCACCGGGGAGCTGTTTTTT.

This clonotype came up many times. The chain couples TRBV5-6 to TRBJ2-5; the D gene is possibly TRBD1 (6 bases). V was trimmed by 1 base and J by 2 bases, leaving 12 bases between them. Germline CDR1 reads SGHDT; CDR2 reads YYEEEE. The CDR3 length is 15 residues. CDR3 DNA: TGTGCCAGCAGCTTGTTGGCAGGGGTTCAAGAGACCCAGTACTTC. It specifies CASSLLAGVQETQYF.

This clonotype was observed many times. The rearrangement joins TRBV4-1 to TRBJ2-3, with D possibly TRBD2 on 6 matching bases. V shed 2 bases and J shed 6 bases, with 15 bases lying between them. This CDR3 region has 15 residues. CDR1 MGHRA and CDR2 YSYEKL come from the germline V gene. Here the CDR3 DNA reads TGCGCCAGCAGCCAATTCCCTCGGGGGTCGGATACGCAGTATTTT. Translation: CASSQFPRGSDTQYF.

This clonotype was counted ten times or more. The CDR3, as DNA: TGTGCCAGCTGGCTACGCCGGCTAGAGGGCTTCTCCTACGAGCAGTACTTC. Protein: CASWLRRLEGFSYEQYF. This chain links TRBV5-6 with TRBJ2-7; possible D gene TRBD2, 5 bases. Germline V gives CDR1 SGHDT, CDR2 YYEEEE. V was clipped by 7 bases and J by 0 bases, with 23 bases between them. The CDR3 spans 17 residues. The whole variable domain, remainder taken from reference TRBV5-6 and TRBJ2-7, is DAGVTQSPTHLIKTRGQQVTLRCSPKSGHDTVSWYQQALGQGPQFIFQYYEEEERQRGNFPDRFSGHQFPNYSSELNVNALLLGDSALYLCASWLRRLEGFSYEQYFGPGTRLTVT.

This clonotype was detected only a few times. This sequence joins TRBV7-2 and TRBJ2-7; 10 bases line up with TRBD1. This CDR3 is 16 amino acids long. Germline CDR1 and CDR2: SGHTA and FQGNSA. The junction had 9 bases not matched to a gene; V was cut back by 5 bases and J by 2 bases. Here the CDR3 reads CASSLKTGTGAYEQYF. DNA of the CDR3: TGTGCCAGCAGCCTTAAAACCGGGACAGGGGCCTACGAGCAGTACTTC.

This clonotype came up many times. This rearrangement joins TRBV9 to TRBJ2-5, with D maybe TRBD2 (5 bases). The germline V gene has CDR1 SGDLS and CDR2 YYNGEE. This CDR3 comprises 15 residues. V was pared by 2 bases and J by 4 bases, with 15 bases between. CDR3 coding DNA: TGTGCCAGCAGCGTTGAGGCTAGCAGTAGAGAGACCCAGTACTTC. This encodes CASSVEASSRETQYF.

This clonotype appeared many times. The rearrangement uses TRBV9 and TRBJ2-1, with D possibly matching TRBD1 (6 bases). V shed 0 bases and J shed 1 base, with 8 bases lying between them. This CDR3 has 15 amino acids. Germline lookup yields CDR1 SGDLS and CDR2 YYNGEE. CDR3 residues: CASSVGRGSYNEQFF. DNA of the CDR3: TGTGCCAGCAGCGTAGGCAGGGGATCCTACAATGAGCAGTTCTTC.

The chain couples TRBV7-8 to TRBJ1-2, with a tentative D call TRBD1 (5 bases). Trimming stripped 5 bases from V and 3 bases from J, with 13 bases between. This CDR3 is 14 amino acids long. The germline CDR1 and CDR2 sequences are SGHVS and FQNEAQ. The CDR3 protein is CASSPGPGDYGYTF. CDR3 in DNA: TGTGCCAGCAGCCCAGGGCCCGGGGACTATGGCTACACCTTC.

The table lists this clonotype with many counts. CDR3: CASSQDKRSTMGALLGETQYF. For the CDR3, the DNA is TGCGCCAGCAGCCAAGACAAGCGGAGTACAATGGGGGCACTTCTGGGAGAGACCCAGTACTTC. The chain employs TRBV4-1 and TRBJ2-5, with D possibly matching TRBD1 (6 bases). This CDR3 is built from 21 residues. Germline V gene lookup returns CDR1 MGHRA and CDR2 YSYEKL. Deletions cut 0 bases from V and 4 bases from J, with 30 bases between.